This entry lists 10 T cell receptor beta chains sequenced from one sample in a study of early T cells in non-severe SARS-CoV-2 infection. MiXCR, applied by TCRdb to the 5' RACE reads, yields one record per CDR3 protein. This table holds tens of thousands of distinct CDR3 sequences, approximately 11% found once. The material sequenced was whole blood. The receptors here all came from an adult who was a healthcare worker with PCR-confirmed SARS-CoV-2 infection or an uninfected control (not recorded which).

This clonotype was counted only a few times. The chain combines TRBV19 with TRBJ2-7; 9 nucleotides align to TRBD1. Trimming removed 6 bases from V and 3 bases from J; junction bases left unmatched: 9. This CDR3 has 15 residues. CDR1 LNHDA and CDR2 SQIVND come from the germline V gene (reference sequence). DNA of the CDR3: TGTGCCAGTAGCAATCCGGGACAGGGTCTCTACGAGCAGTACTTC. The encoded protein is CASSNPGQGLYEQYF.

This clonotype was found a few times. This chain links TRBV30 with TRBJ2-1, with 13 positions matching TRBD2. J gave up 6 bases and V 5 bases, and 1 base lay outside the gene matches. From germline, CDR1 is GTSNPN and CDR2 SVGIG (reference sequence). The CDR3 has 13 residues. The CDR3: CAWGLAGVNEQFF. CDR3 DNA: TGTGCCTGGGGACTAGCGGGAGTCAATGAGCAGTTCTTC.

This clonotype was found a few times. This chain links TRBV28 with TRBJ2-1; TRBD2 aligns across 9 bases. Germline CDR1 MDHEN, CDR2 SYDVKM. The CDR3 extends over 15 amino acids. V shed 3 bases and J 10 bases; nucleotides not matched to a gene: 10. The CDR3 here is CASSFLSLAGQEQFF. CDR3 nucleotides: TGTGCCAGCAGTTTTTTAAGCCTAGCGGGACAGGAGCAGTTCTTC.

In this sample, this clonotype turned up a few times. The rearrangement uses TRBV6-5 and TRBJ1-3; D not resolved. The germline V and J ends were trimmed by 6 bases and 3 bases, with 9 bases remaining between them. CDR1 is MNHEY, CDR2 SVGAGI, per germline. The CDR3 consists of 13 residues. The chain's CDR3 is CASRSSGGNTIYF. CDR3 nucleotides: TGTGCCAGCAGGAGTAGTGGTGGAAACACCATATATTTT.

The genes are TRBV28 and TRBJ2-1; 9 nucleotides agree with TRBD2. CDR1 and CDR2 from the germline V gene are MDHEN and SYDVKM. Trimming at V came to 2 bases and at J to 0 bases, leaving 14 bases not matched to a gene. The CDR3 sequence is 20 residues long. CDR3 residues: CASSLGAASGKASSYNEQFF. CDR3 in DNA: TGTGCCAGCAGTTTAGGGGCGGCTAGCGGGAAGGCAAGCTCCTACAATGAGCAGTTCTTC.

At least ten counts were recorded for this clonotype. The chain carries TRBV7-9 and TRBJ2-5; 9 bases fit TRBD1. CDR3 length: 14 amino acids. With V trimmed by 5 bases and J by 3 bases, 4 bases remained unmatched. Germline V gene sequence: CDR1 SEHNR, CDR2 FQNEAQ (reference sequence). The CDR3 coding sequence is TGTGCCAGCAGCCCGGACAGGGGAAAAGAGACCCAGTACTTC. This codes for CASSPDRGKETQYF.

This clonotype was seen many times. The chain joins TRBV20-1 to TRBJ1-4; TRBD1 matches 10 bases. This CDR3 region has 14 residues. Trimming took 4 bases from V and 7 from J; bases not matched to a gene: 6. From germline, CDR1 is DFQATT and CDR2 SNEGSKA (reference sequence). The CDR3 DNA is TGCAGTGCTACTACCGGGACAGGGGCTGAAAAACTGTTTTTT. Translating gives CSATTGTGAEKLFF.

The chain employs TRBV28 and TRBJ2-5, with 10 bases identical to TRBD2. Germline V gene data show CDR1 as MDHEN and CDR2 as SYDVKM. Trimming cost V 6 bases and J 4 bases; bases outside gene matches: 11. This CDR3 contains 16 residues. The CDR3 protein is CASSRGLAGEAETQYF. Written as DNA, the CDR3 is TGTGCCAGCAGCCGCGGGCTAGCGGGAGAGGCAGAGACCCAGTACTTC.

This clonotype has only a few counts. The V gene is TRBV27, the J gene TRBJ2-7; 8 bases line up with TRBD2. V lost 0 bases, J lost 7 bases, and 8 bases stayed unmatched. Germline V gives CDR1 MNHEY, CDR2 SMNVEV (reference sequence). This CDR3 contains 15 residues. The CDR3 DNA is TGTGCCAGCAGTTTATCCGGGAGGGCCAAGGGAGAGCAGTACTTC. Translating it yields CASSLSGRAKGEQYF.

The DNA for the CDR3 is TGTGCCAGCATGGGACAGCCGAAAATTTCTGGAAACACCATATATTTT. This translates into CASMGQPKISGNTIYF. The V call is TRBV12-3 or TRBV12-4, the J call TRBJ1-3; 7 nucleotides line up with TRBD1. The V gene end was trimmed by 7 bases and the J gene end by 1 base; junction bases not matched to a gene: 10. The CDR3 extends over 16 amino acids.